Below are 14 T cell receptor beta chains sequenced from a single sample in a study of CD8 T cells in ankylosing spondylitis. TCRdb reprocessed the 5' RACE reads via MiXCR and lists one record per CDR3 protein. The profile shows about 340,000 distinct CDR3 sequences, roughly 15% of them singletons. Sequenced input: blood, either unsorted or a sorted T cell fraction (not recorded which). All receptors derive from a male donor with ankylosing spondylitis or in good health (not recorded which).

The rearrangement joins TRBV12-3 or TRBV12-4 to TRBJ1-3; D unresolved. The CDR3 is 14 residues long. V lost 3 bases and J lost 4, with 10 bases in between. The CDR3 DNA reads TGTGCCAGCAGTTTGAGTTCATTCGGAAACACCATATATTTT. It specifies CASSLSSFGNTIYF.

This clonotype came up a few times. V and J are TRBV20-1 and TRBJ1-1, with D perhaps TRBD1 (5 bases). Germline CDR1 is DFQATT and CDR2 is SNEGSKA (reference sequence). V lost 0 bases and J lost 3, with 11 bases in between. The CDR3 is 14 amino acids. CDR3 in amino acids: CSAREPRGDTEAFF. DNA for the CDR3: TGCAGTGCTAGAGAGCCTAGGGGAGACACTGAAGCTTTCTTT.

This chain joins TRBV14 and TRBJ2-1, with D perhaps matching TRBD1 or TRBD2 (5 bases each). The V end was cut by 4 bases, the J end by 8 bases, with 15 bases between. CDR3 length equals 14 residues. From germline, CDR1 is SGHDN and CDR2 FVKESK. The CDR3 bases are TGTGCCAGCAGCCCTCTCCGCAGGGACGATGAGCAGTTCTTC. Translating gives CASSPLRRDDEQFF.

This clonotype was seen a few times. V and J are TRBV5-1 and TRBJ2-7, with TRBD2 matching 7 bases. Germline CDR1 and CDR2: SGHRS and YFSETQ. This CDR3 region has 15 residues. Trimming removed 6 bases from V and 0 bases from J; junction bases left unmatched: 9. CDR3 DNA: TGCGCCAGCATCGTTTGGGAGGGAAGCTCCTACGAGCAGTACTTC. Protein: CASIVWEGSSYEQYF.

This clonotype has more than one count but fewer than ten. The J gene is TRBJ2-4, the V gene TRBV5-1; D possibly matches TRBD1 or TRBD2 (5 bases each). Trimming took 0 bases from V and 9 from J, leaving 16 bases between them. CDR3 length: 15 residues. The germline V gene has CDR1 SGHRS and CDR2 YFSETQ. The CDR3 here is CASSLASGGVSIQYF. The CDR3 bases are TGCGCCAGCAGCTTGGCCAGTGGGGGAGTCAGCATTCAGTACTTC.

The chain is built from TRBV5-1 and TRBJ2-1; weak D call: TRBD2 (5 bases). V was shortened by 1 base and J by 4 bases, with 15 bases between the two germline ends. The CDR3 is made up of 16 amino acids. Germline V lookup: CDR1 SGHRS, CDR2 YFSETQ. The CDR3 here is CASSLFTGRIYNEQFF. The CDR3 DNA reads as TGCGCCAGCAGCTTGTTTACGGGAAGAATATACAATGAGCAGTTCTTC.

In its sample, this clonotype was seen a few times. Being one base from a much bigger clone, this may be a read error. The chain employs TRBV7-2 and TRBJ1-5; TRBD1 matches at 10 bases. Unmatched junction bases numbered 3, after V lost 5 bases and J lost 5 bases. CDR1 is SGHTA, CDR2 FQGNSA, per germline. The length of the CDR3 is 14 residues. The CDR3 spells CASSPGTGDQPQHF. In DNA form, the CDR3 reads TGTGCCAGCAGCCCCGGGACAGGGGATCAGCCCCAGCATTTT.

This clonotype was observed a handful of times. The V gene is TRBV5-1, the J gene TRBJ2-1, with D hard to call. CDR3 length equals 13 residues. Germline V gene sequence: CDR1 SGHRS, CDR2 YFSETQ. V dropped 4 bases and J dropped 8 bases, with 13 bases sitting between them. The CDR3 region has the DNA TGCGCCAGCAGCCGTGCTAGTGTCGATGAGCAGTTCTTC. Protein: CASSRASVDEQFF. Full variable domain (remainder filled in from reference TRBV5-1 and TRBJ2-1): KAGVTQTPRYLIKTRGQQVTLSCSPISGHRSVSWYQQTPGQGLQFLFEYFSETQRNKGNFPGRFSGRQFSNSRSEMNVSTLELGDSALYLCASSRASVDEQFFGPGTRLTVL.

This clonotype turned up a few times. The V and J genes are TRBV12-3 or TRBV12-4 and TRBJ2-3; 7 bases agree with TRBD1. Trimming removed 5 bases from V and 7 bases from J; junction bases left unmatched: 6. The CDR3 is 13 residues long. The CDR3 sequence is CASSPSQGNTQYF. The CDR3 DNA is TGTGCCAGCAGTCCTTCACAGGGGAATACGCAGTATTTT.

The CDR3 sequence: CASSNPGTGGGEQYF. CDR3 nucleotides: TGTGCCAGCAGTAACCCCGGGACAGGGGGTGGCGAGCAGTACTTC. This chain joins TRBV6-5 and TRBJ2-7; 11 positions agree with TRBD1. The CDR3 contains 15 residues. Unmatched junction bases numbered 9, after V lost 5 bases and J lost 6 bases. Germline CDR1 MNHEY, CDR2 SVGAGI.

This clonotype was detected a few times. The V and J genes are TRBV7-2 and TRBJ1-2; a weak D match, TRBD1 (6 bases). V was cut by 5 bases and J by 8 bases, with 24 bases left in between. The CDR3 consists of 16 residues. CDR1 and CDR2 (germline): SGHTA, FQGNSA. The CDR3 is CASSQTGTSGYWGYTF. CDR3 nucleotides: TGTGCCAGCAGCCAAACCGGGACATCTGGGTATTGGGGCTACACCTTC.

This clonotype was detected only a few times. V usage is TRBV4-1 and J usage is TRBJ2-1, with D possibly matching TRBD2 (6 bases). V shed 2 bases and J shed 0 bases, with 11 bases lying between them. Germline V gives CDR1 MGHRA, CDR2 YSYEKL. The CDR3 totals 16 residues. The DNA for the CDR3 is TGCGCCAGCAGCCAACCCCGGGACTCCTCCTACAATGAGCAGTTCTTC. Amino acid sequence: CASSQPRDSSYNEQFF.

This clonotype showed up just once. J is TRBJ2-4 and V is TRBV2, with D possibly matching TRBD1 (6 bases). The germline V gene has CDR1 SNHLY and CDR2 FYNNEI. V was cut by 8 bases and J by 1 base, with 24 bases left in between. The CDR3 runs 18 residues. Written as DNA, the CDR3 is TGTGCCAGCTGTTTTAGGCAGGGGCCTACCTTGGCCAAAAACATTCAGTACTTC. Protein product: CASCFRQGPTLAKNIQYF.

This clonotype was counted between two and nine times. The chain carries TRBV5-1 and TRBJ1-2; the D is unclear. CDR3 length: 13 residues. From germline, CDR1 is SGHRS and CDR2 YFSETQ. The V gene lost 0 bases and the J gene lost 7 bases, with 10 bases spanning the gap. CDR3 in DNA: TGCGCCAGCAGCTTGGGAAGGTCGACTGGCTACACCTTC. It specifies CASSLGRSTGYTF.